Each of the 10 T cell receptor beta chains below was sequenced from the same sample in a study of molecular identifiers for immune sequencing clone quantification. TCRdb processed the PCR reads anew with MiXCR; each CDR3 protein has one entry. Here the sample spans more than 70,000 distinct CDR3 sequences, roughly 23% being singletons. Sample: naive CD8+ T cells from blood, with Jurkat cell RNA spiked in. Subset indicated: FACS-sorted CD8+CD4-CCR7+CD45RA+ naive T cells. These TCRs come from a human donor in good health. Some libraries in this study had Jurkat cell RNA spiked in.

In its sample, this clonotype was seen many times. The DNA of the CDR3 is TGTGCCACCAGTGCCCAGGGTTGGGGTGAAGCTTTCTTT. It specifies CATSAQGWGEAFF. The chain joins TRBV24-1 to TRBJ1-1; D is possibly TRBD1 (5 bases). V was shortened by 5 bases and J by 7 bases, with 13 bases between the two germline ends. CDR1 is KGHDR and CDR2 is SFDVKD in the germline V gene. This CDR3 spans 13 amino acids.

This clonotype was seen at least ten times. V usage is TRBV6-5 and J usage is TRBJ1-5; D may be TRBD1 (5 bases). The CDR3 contains 14 residues. Germline CDR1 and CDR2: MNHEY and SVGAGI. V lost 2 bases and J lost 7, with 12 bases in between. CDR3 protein: CASSYTSGIQPQHF. Written as DNA, the CDR3 is TGTGCCAGCAGTTACACCTCAGGGATACAGCCCCAGCATTTT.

About this clonotype: A read error may be the cause here, since a much bigger clone is one base away. Because the CDR3 is missing its conserved closing phenylalanine or tryptophan, this is likely a read error. In DNA, the CDR3 is TGCGCCAGCAGTGCTGGGGACTACGAGCAGTACTCC. Translated, it gives CASSAGDYEQYS. The chain carries TRBV10-2 and TRBJ2-7; D is unresolved. This CDR3 has 12 amino acids. CDR1 and CDR2 (germline): WSHSY, SAAADI. V lost 4 bases and J lost 3, with 7 bases in between.

The chain is built from TRBV6-2 or TRBV6-3 and TRBJ2-1; tentatively, D is TRBD2 (5 bases). Between the trimmed V and J ends, which lost 2 bases and 2 bases, there was a span of 10 bases. The CDR3 has 15 amino acids. Germline loops: CDR1 MNHEY, CDR2 SVGEGT. The CDR3 DNA reads as TGTGCCAGCAGTTACGGGAGAGTACCCTACAATGAGCAGTTCTTC. It is translated as CASSYGRVPYNEQFF.

To note about this clonotype: This may stem from a read error, because a much larger clone lies one nucleotide away. The V and J genes are TRBV7-9 and TRBJ1-1; a weak D match, TRBD1 (5 bases). Germline-derived CDR1 and CDR2 are SEHNR and FQNEAQ (reference sequence). CDR3 length equals 13 residues. As DNA, the CDR3 is TGTGCCAGCAGCCCGAATAGGGGCACTGAAGCTCTCTTT. Translating gives CASSPNRGTEALF.

This clonotype has a handful of counts. The V gene is TRBV5-6, the J gene TRBJ2-7; D unclear. Germline values: CDR1 SGHDT, CDR2 YYEEEE. The CDR3 runs 13 residues. The V and J ends lost 6 bases and 1 base respectively, with 11 bases between them. The CDR3 here is CASMHDGSYEQYF. Here the CDR3 DNA reads TGTGCCAGCATGCACGATGGGTCCTACGAGCAGTACTTC.

This clonotype has ten or more counts. The rearrangement links TRBV5-6 to TRBJ1-5, with D possibly matching TRBD1 (6 bases). V shed 0 bases and J shed 6 bases, with 7 bases lying between them. The CDR3 runs to 13 residues. Germline values: CDR1 SGHDT, CDR2 YYEEEE. CDR3 coding DNA: TGTGCCAGCAGCTTGGGACAGGTTCAGCCCCAGCATTTT. Translating it yields CASSLGQVQPQHF.

This clonotype was seen at least ten times. The J gene is TRBJ2-7, the V gene TRBV12-3 or TRBV12-4, with D maybe TRBD2 (5 bases). The CDR3 is 13 amino acids. V shed 3 bases and J shed 1 base, with 7 bases lying between them. CDR3 nucleotides: TGTGCCAGCAGTTTCGGGGATTCCTACGAGCAGTACTTC. It is translated as CASSFGDSYEQYF.

This clonotype was recorded many times. The chain has TRBV4-3 and TRBJ1-4; D possibly corresponds to TRBD1 (5 bases). V lost 0 bases to trimming and J lost 2 bases, with 13 bases between them. Germline CDR1 LGHNA, CDR2 YSLEER. CDR3 length equals 17 residues. The CDR3 here is CASSQDSRGMTNEKLFF. CDR3 bases: TGCGCCAGCAGCCAAGATTCCCGGGGCATGACTAATGAAAAACTGTTTTTT.

Note on this clonotype: One end of the junction varies from germline; a read error may be responsible. The V gene is TRBV7-9, the J gene TRBJ1-2; 8 nucleotides agree with TRBD1. From germline, CDR1 is SEHNR and CDR2 FQNEAQ (reference sequence). This CDR3 has 13 residues. This CDR3 reads CASRKQGDEGCTF. The CDR3 DNA is TGTGCCAGCAGAAAACAGGGGGATGAGGGCTGCACCTTC.